These T cell receptor beta chains were read from a single sample in a study of blood T cell repertoires in COVID-19. Using immunoSEQ multiplex PCR, the repertoire was profiled, and TCRdb retains in-frame clones only, with some absent. The table records about 210,000 clones, around 89% of them present only once. Sequencing was performed on peripheral blood. The origin of the receptors is a woman aged 40 to 50 with acute or convalescent COVID-19. Both conserved end residues are part of each CDR3. D genes are given only for firm matches. Some rows have no size entry. The others give once, few or many, or a class for an expanded clone.

V	size	length	D	J	CDR3	DNA
TRBV6-1	NA	20	TRBD1	TRBJ1-6	CASSGLGTGRVFSYNSPLHF	TGTGCCAGCAGTGGCCTGGGGACAGGGAGGGTTTTCTCCTATAATTCACCCCTCCACTTT
TRBV2	NA	15	NA	TRBJ1-1	CASRTGQSMNTEAFF	TGTGCCAGCAGAACCGGACAGTCGATGAACACTGAAGCTTTCTTT
TRBV6-5	NA	16	NA	TRBJ2-2	CASSYHPARGTGELFF	TGTGCCAGCAGTTACCACCCCGCCAGGGGAACCGGGGAGCTGTTTTTT
TRBV5-1	NA	13	NA	TRBJ1-3	CASSSGQGNTIYF	TGCGCCAGCAGCTCGGGACAAGGAAACACCATATATTTT
TRBV30	once	12	TRBD1	TRBJ1-2	CACDRGVRGYTF	TGTGCCTGCGACAGGGGGGTGCGAGGCTACACCTTC
TRBV25-1	NA	16	TRBD1	TRBJ1-2	CASSEQEGQGAYGYTF	TGTGCCAGCAGTGAACAGGAGGGACAGGGGGCCTATGGCTACACCTTC
TRBV5-1	NA	13	NA	TRBJ1-1	CASSYTGYAEAFF	TGCGCCAGCAGCTACACAGGGTACGCTGAAGCTTTCTTT
TRBV5-1	NA	15	NA	TRBJ1-3	CASSLSIGEGNTIYF	TGCGCCAGCAGCTTGTCGATCGGGGAAGGAAACACCATATATTTT
TRBV12-5	NA	16	NA	TRBJ1-3	CASGASQGYSGNTIYF	TGTGCTAGTGGGGCCTCACAGGGTTATTCTGGAAACACCATATATTTT
TRBV30	few	15	NA	TRBJ1-2	CAWSVQGFGNYGYTF	TGTGCCTGGAGTGTACAAGGCTTCGGGAACTATGGCTACACCTTC
TRBV7-9	NA	18	TRBD2	TRBJ2-3	CASRLSSGGASSTDTQYF	TGTGCCAGCAGACTATCTAGCGGGGGGGCCAGTAGCACAGATACGCAGTATTTT
TRBV27	NA	16	TRBD1	TRBJ1-2	CASSLPPYRGHYGYTF	TGTGCCAGCAGTTTACCCCCCTACAGGGGACACTATGGCTACACCTTC
TRBV3-1/TRBV3-2	NA	13	NA	TRBJ2-3	CASSPPSEDTQYF	TGTGCCAGCAGCCCCCCTAGCGAAGATACGCAGTATTTT
TRBV14	NA	12	NA	TRBJ1-1	CASSREDTEAFF	TGTGCCAGCAGCCGGGAGGACACTGAAGCTTTCTTT
TRBV24-1	NA	17	TRBD1	TRBJ2-1	CATSGTPEDRFIHEQFF	TGTGCCACCAGTGGTACCCCGGAGGACAGGTTCATCCATGAGCAGTTCTTC
TRBV6-5	NA	15	NA	TRBJ1-2	CATPSLGGVIYGYTF	TGTGCCACCCCTAGTTTGGGAGGGGTTATCTATGGCTACACCTTC
TRBV6-5	NA	14	TRBD1	TRBJ1-5	CATWPGGSNQPQHF	TGTGCCACCTGGCCAGGGGGTAGCAATCAGCCCCAGCATTTT
TRBV19	NA	16	NA	TRBJ1-5	CASSPYGQLPGMPQHF	TGTGCCAGTAGTCCCTACGGACAGCTCCCGGGGATGCCCCAGCATTTT
TRBV6-1	NA	15	NA	TRBJ1-1	CASSEMRAEPFEAFF	TGTGCCAGCAGTGAGATGAGGGCGGAACCCTTTGAAGCTTTCTTT
TRBV2	NA	12	TRBD1	TRBJ1-2	CASNRDREGYTF	TGTGCCAGCAATCGGGACAGGGAGGGCTACACCTTC
TRBV7-3	NA	16	TRBD1	TRBJ2-5	CASSLNRDRGQETQYF	TGTGCCAGCAGCCTAAACAGGGACAGGGGCCAAGAGACCCAGTACTTC
TRBV5-6	NA	12	TRBD1	TRBJ2-2	CATGQGGGELFF	TGTGCCACAGGACAGGGGGGCGGGGAGCTGTTTTTT
TRBV9	NA	11	NA	TRBJ1-2	CASSDGYGYTF	TGTGCCAGCAGCGACGGCTATGGCTACACCTTC
TRBV5-1	NA	15	NA	TRBJ1-2	CASTSGGPTNYGYTF	TGCGCCAGCACGAGCGGGGGACCCACTAACTATGGCTACACCTTC
TRBV21-1	NA	15	NA	TRBJ1-6	CASSDGQTSNSPLHF	TGTGCCAGCAGCGATGGACAGACCTCTAATTCACCCCTCCACTTT
TRBV7-7	NA	14	NA	TRBJ2-3	CASSLDGETDTQYF	TGTGCCAGCAGCTTGGACGGGGAAACAGATACGCAGTATTTT
TRBV27	NA	13	NA	TRBJ1-1	CASSLQGYTEAFF	TGTGCCAGCAGTTTACAGGGTTACACTGAAGCTTTCTTT
TRBV5-8	NA	14	NA	TRBJ2-3	CASSPGGFTDTQYF	TGTGCCAGCAGCCCCGGGGGATTCACAGATACGCAGTATTTT
TRBV12-5	NA	17	NA	TRBJ1-3	CASGLVLFGGAGNTIYF	TGTGCTAGTGGTTTGGTACTGTTCGGGGGAGCTGGAAACACCATATATTTT
TRBV27	NA	15	NA	TRBJ1-3	CASSLLPNSGNTIYF	TGTGCCAGCAGTTTACTACCGAACTCTGGAAACACCATATATTTT
TRBV5-1	NA	17	TRBD2	TRBJ2-3	CASRGLAGASSTDTQYF	TGCGCCAGCAGAGGACTAGCGGGGGCTTCTAGCACAGATACGCAGTATTTT